One and the same sample provided the 30 T cell receptor beta chains below, sequenced in a study of blood T cells in healthy people across ages. Then a second PCR, running roughly 7 to 11 cycles, was carried out with a sample-barcoded 5' primer and a J-beta primer mix. TCRdb analysed the 5' RACE reads with MiXCR anew, one entry per CDR3 protein. Among roughly 2 million distinct CDR3 sequences listed, around half were seen once. What was sequenced was blood. These receptors originate from a woman between 40 and 55 years old in good health.

The chain couples TRBV6-6 to TRBJ2-7, with 11 bases aligning to TRBD1. The V gene's germline CDR1 is MNHNY and CDR2 SVGAGI (reference sequence). V lost 7 bases to trimming and J lost 6 bases; unmatched junction nucleotides: 8. CDR3 length: 14 amino acids. CDR3 DNA sequence: TGTGCCAGCACCCGTACCGGGACAGGGGGCGAGCAGTACTTC. Translation gives CASTRTGTGGEQYF.

Comment on this clonotype: This clone may be a read error of a much larger clone one base away. The chain combines TRBV12-3 or TRBV12-4 with TRBJ2-7, with D unresolved. V lost 6 bases and J lost 3, with 9 bases in between. CDR3 length: 12 amino acids. CDR3 nucleotide sequence: TGTGCCAGCAGGGATCAGGACTACGAGCAGTACTTC. Translation: CASRDQDYEQYF.

The V call is TRBV25-1, the J call TRBJ1-2, with D maybe TRBD1 (5 bases). Trimming took 0 bases from V and 1 from J, leaving 9 bases between them. In germline, CDR1 is MGHDK, CDR2 SYGVNS. The CDR3 covers 15 residues. DNA of the CDR3: TGTGCCAGCAGTGAATACGGCAGGGATAACTATGGCTACACCTTC. Protein: CASSEYGRDNYGYTF.

The chain combines TRBV20-1 with TRBJ2-1; D may be TRBD1 or TRBD2 (5 bases each). The J call may be mistaken, given a closer DNA end match to TRBJ2-7. This CDR3 is built from 14 residues. Germline CDR1 is DFQATT and CDR2 is SNEGSKA (reference sequence). CDR3 residues: CSAPTAASYNEQYF. CDR3 sequence (DNA): TGCAGTGCTCCGACAGCGGCGTCCTACAATGAGCAGTACTTC.

This clonotype appeared a few times. This sequence joins TRBV6-5 and TRBJ2-1; D may correspond to TRBD1 or TRBD2 (5 bases each). CDR1 MNHEY and CDR2 SVGAGI come from the germline V gene. This CDR3 has 17 residues. V gave up 2 bases and J gave up 0 bases, with 14 bases separating them. The CDR3 loop reads CASSYGRQPSSYNEQFF. The CDR3 bases are TGTGCCAGCAGTTACGGGAGACAGCCTAGCTCCTACAATGAGCAGTTCTTC.

The rearrangement joins TRBV15 to TRBJ2-5, with 9 bases fitting TRBD1. There are 16 residues in the CDR3. The V and J ends lost 6 bases and 5 bases, in that order; junction bases with no gene match: 13. Looked up from germline, CDR1 is LNHNV and CDR2 is YYDKDF (reference sequence). The CDR3 sequence is CATSTTTRTGVETQYF. In DNA, the CDR3 is TGTGCCACCAGTACCACCACACGGACAGGGGTGGAGACCCAGTACTTC.

The V and J genes are TRBV7-9 and TRBJ2-3; 7 positions agree with TRBD2. Germline trimming cut 3 bases from V and 2 bases from J; bases unmatched to any gene: 14. The CDR3 consists of 18 residues. Germline V gene lookup returns CDR1 SEHNR and CDR2 FQNEAQ (reference sequence). The CDR3 is CASSLREFSGENTDTQYF. The DNA of the CDR3 is TGTGCCAGCAGCTTGAGGGAATTCAGCGGGGAGAACACAGATACGCAGTATTTT.

The chain is built from TRBV29-1 and TRBJ2-3; 8 positions match TRBD1. The length of the CDR3 is 15 residues. The germline CDR1 and CDR2 sequences are SQVTM and ANQGSEA. Germline trimming cut 7 bases from V and 0 bases from J; bases unmatched to any gene: 9. CDR3 nucleotides: TGCAGCGCATGGGGCAGGGGGCAAAGCACAGATACGCAGTATTTT. Its translation is CSAWGRGQSTDTQYF.

This chain joins TRBV12-3 or TRBV12-4 and TRBJ2-1; 7 bases agree with TRBD2. The CDR3 runs 14 residues. The V gene end was trimmed by 6 bases and the J gene end by 3 bases; junction bases not matched to a gene: 5. In DNA form, the CDR3 reads TGTGCCAGCAGGGGGGGACTACACTACAATGAGCAGTTCTTC. Translation: CASRGGLHYNEQFF.

As concerns this clonotype: Sequence at one end of the junction differs from germline and may be a read error. CDR3: CATSDVLRGDTPYF. CDR3 coding DNA: TGTGCCACCAGTGATGTGCTCCGGGGCGATACGCCGTATTTT. The chain uses TRBV24-1 and TRBJ2-3, with D perhaps being TRBD1 or TRBD2 (5 bases each). CDR3 length: 14 amino acids. The germline gives CDR1 KGHDR, CDR2 SFDVKD.

A few counts support this clonotype. The rearrangement uses TRBV4-3 and TRBJ2-7; possible D gene TRBD1, 6 bases. The V and J ends lost 5 bases and 3 bases respectively, with 11 bases between them. Germline loops: CDR1 LGHNA, CDR2 YSLEER. The CDR3 length is 13 residues. CDR3 in amino acids: CASSLGHYYEQYF. The DNA for the CDR3 is TGCGCCAGCAGCTTGGGACACTACTACGAGCAGTACTTC.

The V gene is TRBV14, the J gene TRBJ2-5, with D unclear. This CDR3 has 13 residues. Trimming cost V 4 bases and J 3 bases, with 9 bases left between them. CDR1 and CDR2 from the germline V gene are SGHDN and FVKESK. CDR3 region: CASSPALKETQYF. The CDR3, as DNA: TGTGCCAGCAGCCCAGCTTTGAAAGAGACCCAGTACTTC.

This chain links TRBV20-1 with TRBJ2-1; possible D gene TRBD1, 6 bases. Trimming pared 0 bases from V and 4 bases from J, leaving 10 bases between. CDR1 and CDR2 from the germline V gene are DFQATT and SNEGSKA (reference sequence). The CDR3 loop spans 14 amino acids. The CDR3 sequence is CSARDVGTYNEQFF. DNA for the CDR3: TGCAGTGCTAGAGATGTGGGGACATACAATGAGCAGTTCTTC.

This chain connects TRBV5-1 to TRBJ2-7; weak D call: TRBD2 (7 bases). The germline V and J ends were trimmed by 4 bases and 0 bases, with 14 bases remaining between them. From germline, CDR1 is SGHRS and CDR2 YFSETQ. This CDR3 is 15 amino acids long. CDR3 DNA sequence: TGCGCCAGCAGCCTTGAGGGGGGGATCTCCTACGAGCAGTACTTC. This sequence encodes CASSLEGGISYEQYF.

V usage is TRBV7-9 and J usage is TRBJ1-4; 8 bases match TRBD1. The CDR3 runs to 14 residues. The germline V gene encodes CDR1 SEHNR and CDR2 FQNEAQ (reference sequence). V lost 5 bases to trimming and J lost 7 bases; unmatched junction nucleotides: 6. The CDR3 protein is CASSPTGGSEKLFF. The DNA for the CDR3 is TGTGCCAGCAGCCCTACAGGGGGGAGTGAAAAACTGTTTTTT.

This chain links TRBV20-1 with TRBJ2-5, with 10 bases that match TRBD2. Per the germline V gene, CDR1 is DFQATT and CDR2 is SNEGSKA (reference sequence). The CDR3 covers 17 residues. Unmatched junction bases numbered 16, after V lost 4 bases and J lost 5 bases. The CDR3 nucleotides read TGCAGTGCTAAGCGGACTAGCGGTAAAACGCCGGGGGAGACCCAGTACTTC. Protein product: CSAKRTSGKTPGETQYF.

The V gene is TRBV20-1, the J gene TRBJ2-1; possibly TRBD1 for D (5 bases). The CDR3 is 14 amino acids. The V end was cut by 7 bases, the J end by 7 bases, with 20 bases between. The germline V gene has CDR1 DFQATT and CDR2 SNEGSKA (reference sequence). CDR3 amino acids: CSVEGVGNSNEQFF. DNA for the CDR3: TGCAGTGTAGAAGGGGTAGGAAACTCAAATGAGCAGTTCTTC.

The chain employs TRBV20-1 and TRBJ2-1, with D perhaps matching TRBD1 (6 bases). Trimming removed 5 bases from V and 2 bases from J, with 22 bases in between. CDR3 size: 17 residues. Germline V gene data show CDR1 as DFQATT and CDR2 as SNEGSKA (reference sequence). The CDR3: CSAGGQAGLGPYNEQFF. The DNA of the CDR3 is TGCAGTGCTGGGGGCCAGGCAGGGTTGGGTCCCTACAATGAGCAGTTCTTC.

This clonotype has only a few counts. The V and J genes are TRBV7-2 and TRBJ2-1; no definite D call. The CDR3 extends over 15 amino acids. Trimming stripped 1 base from V and 0 bases from J, with 7 bases between. The V gene's germline CDR1 is SGHTA and CDR2 FQGNSA. CDR3 protein: CASSLDIYSYNEQFF. As DNA, the CDR3 is TGTGCCAGCAGCTTAGATATCTACTCCTACAATGAGCAGTTCTTC.

This chain uses TRBV12-3 or TRBV12-4 with TRBJ2-4; 11 positions match TRBD2. Unmatched junction bases numbered 11, after V lost 6 bases and J lost 13 bases. The CDR3 spans 14 residues. The CDR3 nucleotides read TGTGCCAGCAGCCTGGGACTAGCGGAGTCTCCGCAGTACTTC. Translated, it gives CASSLGLAESPQYF.

This clonotype was recorded many times. The gene calls are TRBV20-1 and TRBJ1-1, with no clear D. The CDR3 length is 12 residues. Trimming shortened V by 3 bases and J by 1 base, and 6 bases separated the two germline ends. CDR1 is DFQATT, CDR2 SNEGSKA, per germline (reference sequence). In DNA form, the CDR3 reads TGCAGTGCTAGGCGGGGGAACACTGAAGCTTTCTTT. This sequence encodes CSARRGNTEAFF.

Comment on this clonotype: An end of the junction differs from the germline gene, which may be a read error. Here the CDR3 reads CASSYRPSQEKTQCF. DNA for the CDR3: TGCGCCAGCAGCTATCGACCGTCACAGGAGAAGACCCAGTGCTTC. V gene TRBV5-1 combines with J gene TRBJ2-5; a possible D gene is TRBD1 (5 bases). The germline V gene has CDR1 SGHRS and CDR2 YFSETQ. This CDR3 has 15 residues.

The table lists this clonotype with a few counts. The rearrangement links TRBV7-2 to TRBJ2-7, with 9 nucleotides matching TRBD1. This CDR3 is 15 amino acids long. Germline V lookup: CDR1 SGHTA, CDR2 FQGNSA. V lost 0 bases and J lost 5; bases outside the gene matches: 5. CDR3 amino acids: CASSLAGQGSNEQYF. In DNA form, the CDR3 reads TGTGCCAGCAGCTTAGCGGGACAGGGTTCCAACGAGCAGTACTTC.

The chain recombines TRBV14 with TRBJ1-1; D call uncertain. The CDR3 is 19 residues long. Germline CDR1 reads SGHDN; CDR2 reads FVKESK. Trimming cost V 0 bases and J 0 bases, with 20 bases left between them. The CDR3 spells CASSQDSWTSSKMNTEAFF. The CDR3 region has the DNA TGTGCCAGCAGCCAAGATTCCTGGACGTCGTCGAAAATGAACACTGAAGCTTTCTTT.

This chain uses TRBV7-2 with TRBJ2-1; TRBD2 agrees at 13 bases. The CDR3 runs 17 residues. Trimming cost V 5 bases and J 10 bases; bases outside gene matches: 14. Per germline, CDR1 SGHTA and CDR2 FQGNSA. The CDR3 loop is CASSPWTSGGSLGEQFF. The CDR3 coding sequence is TGTGCCAGCAGCCCCTGGACTAGCGGGGGCTCATTGGGAGAGCAGTTCTTC.

This clonotype was observed many times. The chain combines TRBV6-6 with TRBJ2-1; 16 bases match TRBD2. Trimming removed 7 bases from V and 7 bases from J; junction bases left unmatched: 13. Germline V gene sequence: CDR1 MNHNY, CDR2 SVGAGI (reference sequence). This CDR3 spans 18 amino acids. CDR3 DNA: TGTGCCAGCACTACCAACCCCGGGACTAGCGGGGGGGGAAATGAGCAGTTCTTC. This codes for CASTTNPGTSGGGNEQFF.

J is TRBJ2-7 and V is TRBV6-1, with 9 bases aligning to TRBD2. V trimming: 5 bases; J trimming: 2 bases; junction bases outside the gene matches: 10. The CDR3 is 16 amino acids. The V gene's germline CDR1 is MNHNS and CDR2 SASEGT. CDR3 residues: CASSPLTSGSPYEQYF. CDR3 coding DNA: TGTGCCAGCAGTCCTCTGACTAGCGGATCCCCCTACGAGCAGTACTTC.

V and J are TRBV6-2 or TRBV6-3 and TRBJ2-3; D perhaps matches TRBD2 (6 bases). V was trimmed by 0 bases and J by 2 bases, leaving 18 bases between them. The germline V gene has CDR1 MNHEY and CDR2 SVGEGT. CDR3 length equals 18 residues. The chain's CDR3 is CASSYSGLAMGATDTQYF. For the CDR3, the DNA is TGTGCCAGCAGTTACTCTGGGCTAGCGATGGGAGCCACAGATACGCAGTATTTT.

The chain carries TRBV7-6 and TRBJ2-1; tentatively, D is TRBD1 (6 bases). From germline, CDR1 is SGHVS and CDR2 FNYEAQ. The CDR3 runs to 16 residues. V lost 3 bases, J lost 2 bases, and 14 bases lay in between. CDR3 DNA sequence: TGTGCCAGCAGCTTGGGTAGGGGGTCAGCCTACAATGAGCAGTTCTTC. Translating it yields CASSLGRGSAYNEQFF.

This chain connects TRBV5-1 to TRBJ1-1; maybe TRBD1 (5 bases). V gave up 4 bases and J gave up 3 bases, with 19 bases separating them. From germline, CDR1 is SGHRS and CDR2 YFSETQ. The CDR3 consists of 16 residues. The CDR3 sequence: CASSLPPEGPYTEAFF. In nucleotides, the CDR3 is TGCGCCAGCAGCCTTCCCCCCGAGGGGCCGTACACTGAAGCTTTCTTT.